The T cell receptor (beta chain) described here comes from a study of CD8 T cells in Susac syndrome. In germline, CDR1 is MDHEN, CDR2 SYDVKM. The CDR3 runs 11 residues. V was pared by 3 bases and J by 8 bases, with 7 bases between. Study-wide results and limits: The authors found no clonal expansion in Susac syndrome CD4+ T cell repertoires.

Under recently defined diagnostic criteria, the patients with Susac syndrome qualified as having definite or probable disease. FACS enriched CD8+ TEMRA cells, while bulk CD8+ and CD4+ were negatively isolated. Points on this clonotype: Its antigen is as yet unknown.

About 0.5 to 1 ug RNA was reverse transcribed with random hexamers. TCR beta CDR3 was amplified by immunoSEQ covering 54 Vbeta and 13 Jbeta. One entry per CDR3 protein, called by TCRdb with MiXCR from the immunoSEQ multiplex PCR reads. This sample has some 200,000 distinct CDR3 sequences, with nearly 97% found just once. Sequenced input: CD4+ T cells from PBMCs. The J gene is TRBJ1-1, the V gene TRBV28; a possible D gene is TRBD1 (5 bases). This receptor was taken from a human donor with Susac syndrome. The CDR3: CASSLPGEAFF. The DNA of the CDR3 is TGTGCCAGCAGTTTGCCAGGGGAAGCTTTCTTT.